This passage covers 31 T cell receptor beta chains from one sample sequenced in a study of regulatory T cells in long-lasting Graves disease. Time point defined: newly diagnosed GD, antithyroid drugs for less than 3 months. PBMCs were the source of the RNA used for TCR sequencing. Arm-PCR of CDR3 regions and iRepertoire HTBI primers were used to build TCR beta libraries. TCRdb called the multiplex PCR reads again in MiXCR, with one record for every CDR3 protein. There are 200,000 to 250,000 distinct CDR3 sequences in the sample; roughly a fifth occur only once, and 12% lies in the top ten. The data were also submitted as part of a second study, on T cells in Graves' hyperthyroidism and ophthalmopathy.

This sample comprised peripheral blood mononuclear cells (PBMCs), obtained at new diagnosis, from a patient treated with antithyroid drugs. These receptor sequences come from a woman in her thirties with Graves disease.

This clonotype occurred once. The gene calls are TRBV27 and TRBJ1-3, with 8 positions matching TRBD1. Germline V gene data show CDR1 as MNHEY and CDR2 as SMNVEV (reference sequence). V was pared by 6 bases and J by 3 bases, with 7 bases of the junction left unmatched. The CDR3 contains 15 residues. CDR3 sequence (DNA): TGTGCCAGCAGCCGACAGGGGAATAATGGAAACACCATATATTTT. Its translation is CASSRQGNNGNTIYF.

This clonotype was seen ten or more times. The rearrangement links TRBV12-3 or TRBV12-4 to TRBJ1-1; D is ambiguous. V was trimmed by 1 base and J by 6 bases, leaving 12 bases between them. This CDR3 has 14 residues. CDR3 nucleotides: TGTGCCAGCAGTTTAGGAGAATATGGGGCTGAAGCTTTCTTT. Protein: CASSLGEYGAEAFF.

This clonotype came up a few times. Likely a read error: the CDR3 ends without its conserved phenylalanine or tryptophan. The V and J genes are TRBV12-3 or TRBV12-4 and TRBJ2-2; possibly TRBD2 for D (5 bases). This CDR3 is 15 amino acids long. Trimming shortened V by 2 bases and J by 5 bases, and 12 bases separated the two germline ends. CDR3 in amino acids: CASSLSGIWTGELFL. In DNA form, the CDR3 reads TGTGCCAGCAGTTTATCCGGGATCTGGACCGGGGAGCTGTTTCTT.

This clonotype came up many times. V and J are TRBV3-1 and TRBJ2-1; D may correspond to TRBD1 or TRBD2 (5 bases each). The CDR3 is 16 residues long. Germline V gene data show CDR1 as LGHDT and CDR2 as YNNKEL (reference sequence). V shed 4 bases and J shed 3 bases, with 16 bases lying between them. The CDR3 DNA reads TGTGCCAGCAGCCGCCCCGCCGGGGCCTTCTACAATGAGCAGTTCTTC. It translates to CASSRPAGAFYNEQFF.

This clonotype appeared many times. The J gene is TRBJ1-5, the V gene TRBV25-1; maybe TRBD1 (6 bases). Germline CDR1 MGHDK, CDR2 SYGVNS. The CDR3 length is 14 residues. V gave up 5 bases and J gave up 4 bases, with 12 bases separating them. CDR3 loop: CASSQRGVNQPQHF. The CDR3 nucleotides are TGTGCCAGCAGTCAAAGGGGGGTTAATCAGCCCCAGCATTTT. Together with reference TRBV25-1 and TRBJ1-5, the CDR3 gives the full variable domain: EADIYQTPRYLVIGTGKKITLECSQTMGHDKMYWYQQDPGMELHLIHYSYGVNSTEKGDLSSESTVSRIRTEHFPLTLESARPSHTSQYLCASSQRGVNQPQHFGDGTRLSIL.

This clonotype came up many times. The chain recombines TRBV5-1 with TRBJ2-7, with 8 bases aligning to TRBD2. J lost 5 bases, V lost 0 bases, and 7 bases had no gene match. This CDR3 spans 15 amino acids. CDR1 SGHRS and CDR2 YFSETQ come from the germline V gene. This CDR3 is CASSLVGRAVDEQYF. Here the CDR3 DNA reads TGCGCCAGCAGCTTGGTCGGGAGGGCCGTCGACGAGCAGTACTTC.

This clonotype showed up just a few times. The chain employs TRBV28 and TRBJ2-7; D might be TRBD1 or TRBD2, each matching 5 bases. This CDR3 comprises 15 residues. Germline values: CDR1 MDHEN, CDR2 SYDVKM. V dropped 4 bases and J dropped 5 bases, with 18 bases sitting between them. CDR3 in DNA: TGTGCCAGCAGTTACGGGACGGCGTGGGACCACGAGCAGTACTTC. Translated, it gives CASSYGTAWDHEQYF.

This clonotype was picked up many times. J is TRBJ1-4 and V is TRBV28, with a possible D match to TRBD1 (5 bases). CDR1 and CDR2 (germline): MDHEN, SYDVKM. The ends were cut back, 5 bases at V and 10 bases at J, with 14 bases in the middle. The CDR3 is 13 amino acids. The CDR3 DNA reads TGTGCCAGCAGTCGGGGGGGAGTAGGAAAACTGTTTTTT. Its translation is CASSRGGVGKLFF. Using reference TRBV28 and TRBJ1-4 for the parts outside the CDR3, the full variable domain is DVKVTQSSRYLVKRTGEKVFLECVQDMDHENMFWYRQDPGLGLRLIYFSYDVKMKEKGDIPEGYSVSREKKERFSLILESASTNQTSMYLCASSRGGVGKLFFGSGTQLSVL.

This clonotype occurred a few times. The chain is built from TRBV6-1 and TRBJ1-1; D perhaps matches TRBD1 (5 bases). Germline lookup yields CDR1 MNHNS and CDR2 SASEGT. This CDR3 region has 14 residues. The ends were cut back, 3 bases at V and 0 bases at J, with 8 bases in the middle. The CDR3 spells CASSEGLLNTEAFF. The CDR3 coding sequence is TGTGCCAGCAGTGAGGGGCTCCTGAACACTGAAGCTTTCTTT.

This clonotype was counted many times. V usage is TRBV20-1 and J usage is TRBJ2-1; D might be TRBD2 (5 bases). The CDR3 spans 14 residues. The germline CDR1 and CDR2 sequences are DFQATT and SNEGSKA (reference sequence). V lost 3 bases and J 0 bases, leaving 9 bases between the germline ends. CDR3 in amino acids: CSARRTSSYNEQFF. Written as DNA, the CDR3 is TGCAGTGCTAGGAGGACTTCCTCCTACAATGAGCAGTTCTTC.

In this sample, this clonotype turned up many times. The rearrangement uses TRBV19 and TRBJ1-1, with a possible D match to TRBD1 (5 bases). V lost 6 bases and J lost 1, with 18 bases in between. Looked up from germline, CDR1 is LNHDA and CDR2 is SQIVND (reference sequence). The CDR3 sequence is 16 residues long. DNA of the CDR3: TGTGCCAGTAGCCGGACTTCGGCGGGGACGAACACTGAAGCTTTCTTT. Amino acid sequence: CASSRTSAGTNTEAFF.

The CDR3 DNA reads as TGTGCCAGCAGTATCGACAGCTCCTACGAGCCGTACGTC. It is translated as CASSIDSSYEPYV. The chain carries TRBV28 and TRBJ2-7; tentative D call: TRBD1 (5 bases). This CDR3 comprises 13 residues. The germline V gene encodes CDR1 MDHEN and CDR2 SYDVKM.

By share of the sample, this clonotype is medium-sized (0.01 to 0.1%). The chain employs TRBV27 and TRBJ2-7; D unresolved. Trimming took off 4 bases at V and 2 bases at J, with 18 bases between the two ends. This CDR3 is 16 amino acids long. Germline CDR1 MNHEY, CDR2 SMNVEV (reference sequence). The CDR3 DNA reads as TGTGCCAGCAGTTACTTGTCGCGAGCCTTTACCTACGAGCAGTACTTC. It encodes CASSYLSRAFTYEQYF.

V usage is TRBV30 and J usage is TRBJ1-2, with TRBD1 matching 10 bases. This CDR3 is built from 13 residues. CDR1 and CDR2 (germline): GTSNPN, SVGIG (reference sequence). Trimming took 4 bases from V and 5 from J; bases not matched to a gene: 4. The CDR3 loop reads CAWTPGQGYGYTF. DNA of the CDR3: TGTGCCTGGACCCCGGGACAGGGGTATGGCTACACCTTC.

This clonotype was observed at least ten times. The CDR3 is CASISLKGGGEGYTF. CDR3 DNA: TGTGCCAGCATCTCTCTTAAGGGAGGGGGCGAAGGCTACACCTTC. The V gene is TRBV27, the J gene TRBJ1-2; 7 nucleotides match TRBD1. V gave up 7 bases and J gave up 8 bases; unmatched junction bases: 16. There are 15 residues in the CDR3. Germline values: CDR1 MNHEY, CDR2 SMNVEV (reference sequence).

This clonotype has at least ten counts. The chain combines TRBV18 with TRBJ2-1; 11 bases are a match to TRBD2. Losses at the gene ends were 4 bases for V and 5 bases for J; bases not matched to a gene: 13. The CDR3 spans 18 residues. In germline, CDR1 is KGHSH, CDR2 LQKENI. CDR3 DNA sequence: TGTGCCAGCTCACAGCTCAATCTTCTAGCGGGAGGCCACAATGAGCAGTTCTTC. Its protein product is CASSQLNLLAGGHNEQFF.

This clonotype was counted many times. This chain connects TRBV7-3 to TRBJ2-2, with 14 nucleotides matching TRBD2. Germline loops: CDR1 SGHTA, CDR2 FQGTGA. The CDR3 spans 16 residues. Trimming cost V 5 bases and J 6 bases; bases outside gene matches: 5. As DNA, the CDR3 is TGTGCCAGCAGCCCACCGACTAGCGGGGGGGCCGGGGAGCTGTTTTTT. Amino acids: CASSPPTSGGAGELFF.

The V call is TRBV7-2, the J call TRBJ2-5; D is perhaps TRBD1 (5 bases). V was shortened by 5 bases and J by 0 bases, with 13 bases between the two germline ends. The germline CDR1 and CDR2 sequences are SGHTA and FQGNSA. The CDR3 is 15 amino acids. The CDR3 sequence is CASSTDTTYQETQYF. The CDR3 nucleotides are TGTGCCAGCAGCACGGACACGACGTACCAAGAGACCCAGTACTTC.

This clonotype showed up many times. The chain is built from TRBV27 and TRBJ1-6; weak D call: TRBD1 (5 bases). V was cut by 0 bases and J by 9 bases, with 6 bases left in between. Germline CDR1 MNHEY, CDR2 SMNVEV (reference sequence). This CDR3 has 13 amino acids. DNA for the CDR3: TGTGCCAGCAGTTTATCGAGGGGTTCACCCCTCCACTTT. It codes for CASSLSRGSPLHF.

The CDR3 loop reads CASRRTGARNTEAFF. As DNA, the CDR3 is TGTGCCAGCAGACGGACAGGGGCAAGGAACACTGAAGCTTTCTTT. This chain uses TRBV2 with TRBJ1-1, with 9 bases lining up with TRBD1. J was trimmed by 1 base and V by 6 bases; bases with no gene match: 6. This CDR3 region has 15 residues. Germline V gene data show CDR1 as SNHLY and CDR2 as FYNNEI.

On this clonotype: This may be a read error: a much more frequent sequence differs by one nucleotide. The chain uses TRBV12-3 or TRBV12-4 and TRBJ2-3; the D gene could be TRBD1 or TRBD2 (5 bases each). The CDR3 runs 14 residues. V lost 7 bases, J lost 8 bases, and 19 bases lay in between. The CDR3 nucleotides are TGTGCCAGCAATCCCGAAGGCGGTGGGGGTACGCAGTATTTT. It encodes CASNPEGGGGTQYF.

This sequence joins TRBV11-2 and TRBJ2-7; a possible D gene is TRBD1 (6 bases). The germline V gene has CDR1 SGHAT and CDR2 FQNNGV. Deletions cut 7 bases from V and 5 bases from J, with 12 bases between. The CDR3 extends over 12 amino acids. The CDR3 here is CASTYRVNEQYF. CDR3 nucleotides: TGTGCCAGCACCTACAGGGTGAACGAGCAGTACTTC.

In regard to this clonotype: A much larger clone lies a single base off, so this may be a read error. CDR3 in DNA: TGTGCCAGCACCTCTTCAGGGCCCAATGAGCAGTTCTTC. The encoded protein is CASTSSGPNEQFF. This chain connects TRBV27 to TRBJ2-1, with a possible D match to TRBD1 (5 bases). Trimming took 7 bases from V and 6 from J, leaving 13 bases between them. The CDR3 totals 13 residues. Germline CDR1 MNHEY, CDR2 SMNVEV (reference sequence).

This clonotype was recorded once. The chain recombines TRBV2 with TRBJ2-1, with 8 positions matching TRBD2. CDR1 is SNHLY and CDR2 is FYNNEI in the germline V gene. J lost 5 bases, V lost 7 bases, and 10 bases had no gene match. The CDR3 spans 15 residues. This chain's CDR3 is CASNKRLATNNEQFF. The CDR3 DNA follows: TGTGCCAGCAACAAAAGACTAGCGACTAACAATGAGCAGTTCTTC.

CDR3 in DNA: TGTGCCAGCAGTTTATGGGACAGTCGGCGGGCTTTCTTT. Amino acids: CASSLWDSRRAFF. The gene calls are TRBV12-3 or TRBV12-4 and TRBJ1-1; 7 nucleotides line up with TRBD1. Trimming at V came to 2 bases and at J to 11 bases, leaving 8 bases not matched to a gene. The CDR3 has 13 residues.

The sample holds many counts of this clonotype. In DNA, the CDR3 is TGTGCCAGCAGTAGCGATTATTCTGGAAACACCATATATTTT. It yields the protein CASSSDYSGNTIYF. The chain carries TRBV2 and TRBJ1-3; D not certain. CDR3 length: 14 residues. Between the trimmed V and J ends, which lost 5 bases and 1 base, there was a span of 9 bases. CDR1 is SNHLY, CDR2 FYNNEI, per germline.

The chain recombines TRBV5-6 with TRBJ1-6, with 10 bases identical to TRBD1. Germline V gene sequence: CDR1 SGHDT, CDR2 YYEEEE. V trimming: 5 bases; J trimming: 10 bases; junction bases outside the gene matches: 12. This CDR3 spans 16 amino acids. CDR3 coding DNA: TGTGCCAGCAGTTTTGAGGGAGGGACAGGGGAGTCACCCCTCCACTTT. Amino acid sequence: CASSFEGGTGESPLHF.

This clonotype came up many times. J is TRBJ2-3 and V is TRBV7-9, with 11 bases fitting TRBD2. CDR1 is SEHNR, CDR2 FQNEAQ, per germline (reference sequence). The CDR3 consists of 15 residues. The V gene end was trimmed by 6 bases and the J gene end by 0 bases; junction bases not matched to a gene: 2. The CDR3 loop is CASSVAGGSTDTQYF. The CDR3 bases are TGTGCCAGCAGTGTAGCGGGGGGGAGCACAGATACGCAGTATTTT.

This chain joins TRBV12-3 or TRBV12-4 and TRBJ2-7; unclear D gene. V lost 6 bases to trimming and J lost 2 bases, with 11 bases between them. The CDR3 runs 13 residues. The CDR3 here is CASRPGLAYEQYF. DNA of the CDR3: TGTGCCAGCAGACCCGGGCTAGCCTACGAGCAGTACTTC.

This clonotype was recorded at least ten times. The chain recombines TRBV9 with TRBJ2-1; 13 nucleotides agree with TRBD2. V shed 6 bases, J shed 13 bases, and the junction held 7 bases outside the gene matches. This CDR3 is built from 13 residues. The germline CDR1 and CDR2 sequences are SGDLS and YYNGEE. The CDR3 loop is CASTGTSGNSQFF. DNA for the CDR3: TGTGCCAGCACCGGGACTAGCGGGAATAGCCAGTTCTTC.

The table lists this clonotype with many counts. This chain joins TRBV12-3 or TRBV12-4 and TRBJ2-7; perhaps TRBD2 as D (5 bases). Between the trimmed V and J ends, which lost 6 bases and 7 bases, there was a span of 10 bases. The CDR3 covers 11 residues. CDR3 residues: CASRGPGEQYF. The CDR3 nucleotides are TGTGCCAGCAGGGGCCCGGGGGAGCAGTACTTC.